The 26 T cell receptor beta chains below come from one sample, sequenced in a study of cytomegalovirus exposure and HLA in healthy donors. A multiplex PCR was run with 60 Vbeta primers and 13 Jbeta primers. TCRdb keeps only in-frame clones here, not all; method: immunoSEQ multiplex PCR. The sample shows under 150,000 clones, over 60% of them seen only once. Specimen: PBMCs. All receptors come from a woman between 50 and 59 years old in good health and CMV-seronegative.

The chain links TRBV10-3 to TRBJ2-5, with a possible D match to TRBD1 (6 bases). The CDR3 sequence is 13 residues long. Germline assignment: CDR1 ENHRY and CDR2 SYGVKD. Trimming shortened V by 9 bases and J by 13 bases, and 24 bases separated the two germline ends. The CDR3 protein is CAISTGRQEIRYF. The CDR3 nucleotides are TGTGCCATTTCGACAGGTCGGCAAGAGATCCGGTACTTC.

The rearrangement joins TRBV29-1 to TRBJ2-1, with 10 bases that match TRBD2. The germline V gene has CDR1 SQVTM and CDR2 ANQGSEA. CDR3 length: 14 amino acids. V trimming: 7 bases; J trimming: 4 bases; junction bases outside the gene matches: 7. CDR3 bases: TGCAGCGCCGAGACTAGCGGGTCGTACAATGAGCAGTTCTTC. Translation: CSAETSGSYNEQFF.

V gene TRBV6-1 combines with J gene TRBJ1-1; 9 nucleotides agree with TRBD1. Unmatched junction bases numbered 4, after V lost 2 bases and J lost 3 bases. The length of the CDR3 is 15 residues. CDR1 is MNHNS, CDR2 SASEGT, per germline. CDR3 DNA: TGTGCCAGCAGTGAAAGACAGGGGGTGTACACTGAAGCTTTCTTT. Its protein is CASSERQGVYTEAFF.

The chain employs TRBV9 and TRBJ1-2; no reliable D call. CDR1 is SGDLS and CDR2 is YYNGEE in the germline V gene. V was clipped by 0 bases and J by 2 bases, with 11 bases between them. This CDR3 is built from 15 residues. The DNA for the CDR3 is TGTGCCAGCAGCGTAGGAGACTTACCAAACTATGGCTACACCTTC. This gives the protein CASSVGDLPNYGYTF.

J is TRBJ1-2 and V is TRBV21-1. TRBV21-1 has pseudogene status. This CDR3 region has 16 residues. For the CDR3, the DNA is TGTGCCAGCAGCAAGGGGGAGGGGAGGGGTAACTATGGCTACACCTTC. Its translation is CASSKGEGRGNYGYTF.

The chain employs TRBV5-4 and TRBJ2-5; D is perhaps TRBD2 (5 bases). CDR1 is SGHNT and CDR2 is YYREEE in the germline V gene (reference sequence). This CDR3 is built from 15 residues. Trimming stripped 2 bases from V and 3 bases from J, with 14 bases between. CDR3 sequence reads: CASSFRGLGKETQYF. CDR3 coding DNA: TGTGCCAGCAGCTTCCGTGGACTGGGAAAAGAGACCCAGTACTTC.

CDR3 DNA sequence: TGTGCCAGCTCACCGGACAGGGGCTATGGCTACACCTTC. Protein product: CASSPDRGYGYTF. This chain uses TRBV18 with TRBJ1-2, with TRBD1 identical over 9 bases. With 3 bases clipped from V and 4 bases from J, the junction kept 0 bases outside the gene matches. From germline, CDR1 is KGHSH and CDR2 LQKENI. The CDR3 consists of 13 residues.

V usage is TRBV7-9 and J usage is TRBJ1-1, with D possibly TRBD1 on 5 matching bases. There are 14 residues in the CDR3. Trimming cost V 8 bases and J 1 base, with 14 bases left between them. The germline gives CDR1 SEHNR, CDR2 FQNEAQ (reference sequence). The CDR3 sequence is CASGPTAANTEAFF. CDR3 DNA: TGTGCCAGCGGACCGACAGCCGCGAACACTGAAGCTTTCTTT.

In DNA, the CDR3 is TGCGCCAGCAGCCTGAACCCTAGCGGGGCCACAGATACGCAGTATTTT. Residues: CASSLNPSGATDTQYF. The gene calls are TRBV5-1 and TRBJ2-3, with 9 bases identical to TRBD2. Germline-derived CDR1 and CDR2 are SGHRS and YFSETQ. V was pared by 4 bases and J by 2 bases, with 8 bases of the junction left unmatched. The CDR3 extends over 16 amino acids.

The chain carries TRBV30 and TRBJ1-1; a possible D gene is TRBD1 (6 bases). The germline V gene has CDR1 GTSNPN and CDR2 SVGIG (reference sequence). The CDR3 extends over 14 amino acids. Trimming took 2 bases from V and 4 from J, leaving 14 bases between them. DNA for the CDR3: TGTGCCTGGAGTCCGGGAGGGGGTCTCACTGAAGCTTTCTTT. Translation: CAWSPGGGLTEAFF.

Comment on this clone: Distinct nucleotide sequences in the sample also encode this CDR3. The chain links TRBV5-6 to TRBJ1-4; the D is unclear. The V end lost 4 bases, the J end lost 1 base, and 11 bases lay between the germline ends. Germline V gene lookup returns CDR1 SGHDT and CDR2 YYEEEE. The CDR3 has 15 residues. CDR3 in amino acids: CASSGAGVTNEKLFF. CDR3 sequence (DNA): TGTGCCAGCAGCGGCGCCGGGGTAACTAATGAAAAACTGTTTTTT.

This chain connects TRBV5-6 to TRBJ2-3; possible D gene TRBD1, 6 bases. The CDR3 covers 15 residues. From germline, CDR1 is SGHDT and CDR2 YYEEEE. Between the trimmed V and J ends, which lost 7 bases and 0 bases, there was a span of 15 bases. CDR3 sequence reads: CASLARGMSTDTQYF. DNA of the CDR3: TGTGCCAGCCTTGCTAGGGGGATGAGCACAGATACGCAGTATTTT.

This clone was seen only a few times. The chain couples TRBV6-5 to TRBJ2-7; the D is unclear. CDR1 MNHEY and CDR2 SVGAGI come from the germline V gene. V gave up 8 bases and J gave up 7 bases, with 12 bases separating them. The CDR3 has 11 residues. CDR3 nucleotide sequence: TGTGCCAGCGGTGTCCAACGGGAGCAGTACTTC. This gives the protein CASGVQREQYF.

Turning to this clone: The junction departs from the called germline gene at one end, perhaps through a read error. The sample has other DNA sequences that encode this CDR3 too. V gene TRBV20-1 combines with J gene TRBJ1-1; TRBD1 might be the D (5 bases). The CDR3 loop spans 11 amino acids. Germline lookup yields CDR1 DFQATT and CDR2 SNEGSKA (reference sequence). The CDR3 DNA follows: TGCAGTGCCCTTAAGGGGACTGAGGCTTTCTTT. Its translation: CSALKGTEAFF.

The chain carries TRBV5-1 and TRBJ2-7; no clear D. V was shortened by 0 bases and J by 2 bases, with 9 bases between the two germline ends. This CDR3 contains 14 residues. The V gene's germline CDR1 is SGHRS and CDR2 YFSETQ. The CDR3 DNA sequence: TGCGCCAGCAGCTTGGATGAGCCCCCCTACGAGCAGTACTTC. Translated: CASSLDEPPYEQYF.

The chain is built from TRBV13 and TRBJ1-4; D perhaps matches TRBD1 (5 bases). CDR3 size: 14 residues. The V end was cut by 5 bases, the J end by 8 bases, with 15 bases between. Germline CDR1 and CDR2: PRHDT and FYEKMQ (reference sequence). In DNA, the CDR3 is TGTGCCAGCAGCCCCCGATGGGGCAGGGAAAAACTGTTTTTT. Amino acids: CASSPRWGREKLFF.

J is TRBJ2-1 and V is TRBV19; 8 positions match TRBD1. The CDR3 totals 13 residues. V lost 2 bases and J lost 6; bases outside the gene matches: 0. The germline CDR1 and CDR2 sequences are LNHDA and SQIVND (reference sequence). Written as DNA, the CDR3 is TGTGCCAGTAGTATAACAGGGGGCAATGAGCAGTTCTTC. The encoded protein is CASSITGGNEQFF.

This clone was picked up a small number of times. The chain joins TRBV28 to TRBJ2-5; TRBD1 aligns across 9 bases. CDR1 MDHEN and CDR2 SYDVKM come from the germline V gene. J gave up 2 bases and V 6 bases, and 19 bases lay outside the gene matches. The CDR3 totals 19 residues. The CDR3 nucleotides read TGTGCCAGCAGCCACCGGGGATGGACGGGACAGGGAGTTCAAGAGACCCAGTACTTC. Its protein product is CASSHRGWTGQGVQETQYF.

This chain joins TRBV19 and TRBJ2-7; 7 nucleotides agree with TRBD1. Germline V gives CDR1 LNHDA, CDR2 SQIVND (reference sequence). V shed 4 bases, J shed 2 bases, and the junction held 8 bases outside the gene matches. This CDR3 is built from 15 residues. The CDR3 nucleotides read TGTGCCAGTAGTAGGGGACAGCTCCTAACCTACGAGCAGTACTTC. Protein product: CASSRGQLLTYEQYF.

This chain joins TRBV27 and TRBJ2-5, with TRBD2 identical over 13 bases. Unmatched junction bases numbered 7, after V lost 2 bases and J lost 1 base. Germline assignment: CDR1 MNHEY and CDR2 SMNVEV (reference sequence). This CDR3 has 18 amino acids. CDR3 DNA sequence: TGTGCCAGCAGTTTAAACCCGGGACTAGCGGGGACCCAAGAGACCCAGTACTTC. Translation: CASSLNPGLAGTQETQYF.

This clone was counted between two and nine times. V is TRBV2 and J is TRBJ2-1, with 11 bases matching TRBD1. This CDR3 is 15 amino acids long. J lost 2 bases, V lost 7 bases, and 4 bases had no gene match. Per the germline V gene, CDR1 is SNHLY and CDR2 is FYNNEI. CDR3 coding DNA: TGTGCCAGCAAACCGGACAGGGGGCCCTACAATGAGCAGTTCTTC. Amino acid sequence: CASKPDRGPYNEQFF.

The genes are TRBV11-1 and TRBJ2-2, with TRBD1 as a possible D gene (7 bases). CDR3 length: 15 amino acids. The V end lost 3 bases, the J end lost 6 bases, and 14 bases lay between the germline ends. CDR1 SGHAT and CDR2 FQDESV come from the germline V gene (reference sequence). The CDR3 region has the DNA TGTGCCAGCAGCTTTTTCAGGGGGGCCCCCGGGGAGCTGTTTTTT. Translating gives CASSFFRGAPGELFF.

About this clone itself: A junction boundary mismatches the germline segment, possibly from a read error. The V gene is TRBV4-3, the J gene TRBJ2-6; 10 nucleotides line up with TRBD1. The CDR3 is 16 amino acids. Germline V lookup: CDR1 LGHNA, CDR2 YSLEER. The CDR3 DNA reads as TGCACCAGCAGCCAAGGCAGGACAGGGGGAGACAACGTCCTGACTTTC. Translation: CTSSQGRTGGDNVLTF.

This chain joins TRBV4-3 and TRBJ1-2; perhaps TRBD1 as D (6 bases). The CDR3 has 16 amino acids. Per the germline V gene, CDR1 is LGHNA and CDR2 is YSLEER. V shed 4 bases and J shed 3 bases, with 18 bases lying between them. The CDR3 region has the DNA TGCGCCAGCAGCCCTAGCCGGACAGCGATCTACTATGGCTACACCTTC. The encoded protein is CASSPSRTAIYYGYTF.

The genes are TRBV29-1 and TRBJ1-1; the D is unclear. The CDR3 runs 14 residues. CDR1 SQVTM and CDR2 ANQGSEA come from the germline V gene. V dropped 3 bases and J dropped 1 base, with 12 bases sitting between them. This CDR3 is CSVDPRLSNTEAFF. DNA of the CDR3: TGCAGCGTTGACCCCAGGCTGTCGAACACTGAAGCTTTCTTT.

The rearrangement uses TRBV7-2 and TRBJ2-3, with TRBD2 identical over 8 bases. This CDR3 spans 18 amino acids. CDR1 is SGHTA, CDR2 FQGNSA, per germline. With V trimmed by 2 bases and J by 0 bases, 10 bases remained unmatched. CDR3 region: CASSLLFRGGSSTDTQYF. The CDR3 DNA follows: TGTGCCAGCAGCTTATTGTTTCGGGGGGGATCTAGCACAGATACGCAGTATTTT. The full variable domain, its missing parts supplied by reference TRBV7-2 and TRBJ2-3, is GAGVSQSPSNKVTEKGKDVELRCDPISGHTALYWYRQSLGQGLEFLIYFQGNSAPDKSGLPSDRFSAERTGGSVSTLTIQRTQQEDSAVYLCASSLLFRGGSSTDTQYFGPGTRLTVL.